This T cell receptor (beta chain) was sequenced in a study of T cells in Graves' hyperthyroidism and ophthalmopathy. Study-wide results and limits: Appearing also in blood were most of the thyroid clonotypes expanded above 0.001.

Trimming removed 6 bases from V and 5 bases from J; junction bases left unmatched: 3. Per germline, CDR1 SNHLY and CDR2 FYNNEI. CDR3 length: 14 residues. Amplified TCR beta CDR3 regions came from RNA transcripts. The primer set for the first-round RT-PCR of the TCR CDR3 was HTBI. TCRdb fed the multiplex PCR reads into MiXCR, producing one record per CDR3 protein. The sample lists over 500,000 distinct CDR3 sequences, roughly 15% occurring once. No progression to ophthalmopathy during 18 months of follow-up defined stable disease. Patients with uncontrolled infections, other autoimmune diseases, pregnancy or lactation were excluded. In its sample, this clonotype was seen many times. The antigen is not known.

The clonotype comes from a woman aged 40 to 55 with Graves' hyperthyroidism. The chain uses TRBV2 and TRBJ2-7; 14 bases are shared with TRBD2. The sequenced material came from blood. The CDR3 protein is CASRRGLAGDEQYF. CDR3 nucleotides: TGTGCCAGCAGGAGGGGACTAGCGGGAGACGAGCAGTACTTC.